Each of the 14 T cell receptor beta chains below was sequenced from the same sample in a study of T cells in Graves' hyperthyroidism and ophthalmopathy (dated by TCRdb to between 2017 and 2020). The library was obtained by multiplex PCR. These reads were obtained on an Illumina HiSeq 2000. Amplification of TCR beta CDR3 regions was carried out from RNA transcripts. The first round of RT-PCR for the TCR CDR3 was performed with the HTBI primer set and the Qiagen OneStep RT-PCR kit. Clones were called with MiXCR by TCRdb after fastp trimmed the public reads at Q25, and only in-frame beta chains were retained. For every CDR3 protein sequence, its rows merge into one entry that carries the most common genes and DNA. The sample table records about 700,000 distinct CDR3 sequences; just under 45% of these occur just once. The ten largest clones add up to roughly 7.2% of the sample. Sequencing was performed on peripheral blood or thyroid tissue (not recorded which). These receptors came from an adult man with Graves' disease, either hyperthyroidism or ophthalmopathy (not recorded which).

The chain links TRBV7-9 to TRBJ2-2; TRBD1 aligns across 8 bases. Germline lookup yields CDR1 SEHNR and CDR2 FQNEAQ (reference sequence). The CDR3 loop spans 15 amino acids. J lost 5 bases, V lost 4 bases, and 6 bases had no gene match. In DNA, the CDR3 is TGTGCCAGCAGCTGGGACAGGCAGCGGACCGGGGAGCTGTTTTTT. Translation gives CASSWDRQRTGELFF.

This clonotype turned up a few times. V usage is TRBV6-6 and J usage is TRBJ2-7, with 10 bases aligning to TRBD1. Germline V gene sequence: CDR1 MNHNY, CDR2 SVGAGI (reference sequence). The V gene end was trimmed by 2 bases and the J gene end by 2 bases; junction bases not matched to a gene: 0. This CDR3 is 14 amino acids long. CDR3 bases: TGTGCCAGCAGTTACGGACAGGGGGCCTACGAGCAGTACTTC. Protein: CASSYGQGAYEQYF.

J is TRBJ1-3 and V is TRBV7-3; D may be TRBD1 (5 bases). Germline V gene lookup returns CDR1 SGHTA and CDR2 FQGTGA. With 2 bases removed from V and 0 bases from J, the gap between germline ends came to 14 bases. CDR3 length: 17 residues. In nucleotides, the CDR3 is TGTGCCAGCAGCTTATTGGGCAGGGAATTCTCTGGAAACACCATATATTTT. It translates to CASSLLGREFSGNTIYF.

This clonotype came up many times. The rearrangement joins TRBV29-1 to TRBJ1-1, with unresolved D. Looked up from germline, CDR1 is SQVTM and CDR2 is ANQGSEA. The CDR3 extends over 15 amino acids. With 3 bases removed from V and 0 bases from J, the gap between germline ends came to 14 bases. CDR3 DNA: TGCAGCGTTGAGGACGACGGATGGATGAACACTGAAGCTTTCTTT. It specifies CSVEDDGWMNTEAFF.

In the case of this clonotype: A junction end diverges from the germline sequence, so it may reflect a read error. The rearrangement links TRBV9 to TRBJ1-1; D call uncertain. This CDR3 has 14 residues. CDR1 SGDLS and CDR2 YYNGEE come from the germline V gene. The CDR3 spells CASSQEGGFTEAFF. CDR3 nucleotides: TGCGCCAGCAGCCAAGAAGGTGGGTTCACTGAAGCTTTCTTT.

J is TRBJ1-2 and V is TRBV19, with D possibly matching TRBD1 (5 bases). CDR3 size: 12 residues. CDR1 is LNHDA, CDR2 SQIVND, per germline (reference sequence). Trimming removed 7 bases from V and 3 bases from J, with 9 bases in between. CDR3 sequence reads: CASIDSYYGYTF. The CDR3 DNA reads TGTGCCAGTATCGACAGCTACTATGGCTACACCTTC. Full variable domain (outside the CDR3, taken from reference TRBV19 and TRBJ1-2): DGGITQSPKYLFRKEGQNVTLSCEQNLNHDAMYWYRQDPGQGLRLIYYSQIVNDFQKGDIAEGYSVSREKKESFPLTVTSAQKNPTAFYLCASIDSYYGYTFGSGTRLTVV.

This clonotype was counted only a few times. The V call is TRBV7-9, the J call TRBJ1-6; the D gene is possibly TRBD1 (5 bases). V lost 5 bases and J 7 bases, leaving 15 bases between the germline ends. The CDR3 spans 15 residues. Germline CDR1 reads SEHNR; CDR2 reads FQNEAQ (reference sequence). The CDR3 coding sequence is TGTGCCAGCAGCCGAGGTTGGGGGGTAAATTCACCCCTCCACTTT. Its protein product is CASSRGWGVNSPLHF.

Worth noting for this clonotype: Its ends do not fully match the called genes, so a read error is possible. CDR3 DNA sequence: TGTGCCAGTAGTGAGGGGGCCTACGTCCTGACTTTC. Its translation is CASSEGAYVLTF. This chain joins TRBV19 and TRBJ2-6; TRBD1 aligns across 7 bases. The CDR3 is 12 residues long. Germline CDR1 LNHDA, CDR2 SQIVND (reference sequence).

This clonotype was seen repeatedly, ten times or more. The gene calls are TRBV20-1 and TRBJ1-6; D not resolved. V dropped 6 bases and J dropped 7 bases, with 16 bases sitting between them. The CDR3 loop spans 14 amino acids. Germline V gives CDR1 DFQATT, CDR2 SNEGSKA (reference sequence). This CDR3 reads CSALGGSGNSPLHF. In DNA, the CDR3 is TGCAGTGCGCTGGGAGGTTCGGGGAATTCACCCCTCCACTTT.

This clonotype was seen more than once but under ten times. The gene calls are TRBV9 and TRBJ1-1, with D unclear. Trimming stripped 1 base from V and 0 bases from J, with 10 bases between. Germline V CDR1 and CDR2: SGDLS, YYNGEE. The CDR3 covers 15 residues. CDR3 residues: CASSVNEQLNTEAFF. The CDR3 nucleotides are TGTGCCAGCAGCGTAAATGAACAATTGAACACTGAAGCTTTCTTT. Together with reference TRBV9 and TRBJ1-1, the CDR3 gives the full variable domain: DSGVTQTPKHLITATGQRVTLRCSPRSGDLSVYWYQQSLDQGLQFLIQYYNGEERAKGNILERFSAQQFPDLHSELNLSSLELGDSALYFCASSVNEQLNTEAFFGQGTRLTVV.

This clonotype was observed a handful of times. This rearrangement joins TRBV7-9 to TRBJ1-6; TRBD1 matches 10 bases. J was trimmed by 5 bases and V by 4 bases; bases with no gene match: 2. The CDR3 has 15 amino acids. Germline loops: CDR1 SEHNR, CDR2 FQNEAQ (reference sequence). The CDR3 DNA follows: TGTGCCAGCAGCTCCGACAGGGGGCATAATTCACCCCTCCACTTT. Translating gives CASSSDRGHNSPLHF.

In DNA form, the CDR3 reads TGTGCCAGCAGGTCCGACGGCTACGAGCAGTACTTC. This codes for CASRSDGYEQYF. The chain is built from TRBV6-1 and TRBJ2-7, with D unclear. The CDR3 has 12 amino acids. CDR1 and CDR2 (germline): MNHNS, SASEGT. The V and J ends lost 6 bases and 3 bases respectively, with 9 bases between them.

This clonotype was detected ten times or more. This rearrangement joins TRBV5-1 to TRBJ2-5; no definite D call. The CDR3 runs to 13 residues. Germline assignment: CDR1 SGHRS and CDR2 YFSETQ. V shed 5 bases and J shed 1 base, with 9 bases lying between them. The CDR3 coding sequence is TGCGCCAGCAGACTTATAGGCCAAGAGACCCAGTACTTC. Translated, it gives CASRLIGQETQYF.

V gene TRBV15 combines with J gene TRBJ2-7; weak D call: TRBD1 (5 bases). Trimming shortened V by 1 base and J by 2 bases, and 9 bases separated the two germline ends. Germline CDR1 and CDR2: LNHNV and YYDKDF (reference sequence). CDR3 length: 14 residues. The CDR3 DNA reads TGTGCCACCAGCAGAGGGGCAGGGACCTACGAGCAGTACTTC. Translation: CATSRGAGTYEQYF.